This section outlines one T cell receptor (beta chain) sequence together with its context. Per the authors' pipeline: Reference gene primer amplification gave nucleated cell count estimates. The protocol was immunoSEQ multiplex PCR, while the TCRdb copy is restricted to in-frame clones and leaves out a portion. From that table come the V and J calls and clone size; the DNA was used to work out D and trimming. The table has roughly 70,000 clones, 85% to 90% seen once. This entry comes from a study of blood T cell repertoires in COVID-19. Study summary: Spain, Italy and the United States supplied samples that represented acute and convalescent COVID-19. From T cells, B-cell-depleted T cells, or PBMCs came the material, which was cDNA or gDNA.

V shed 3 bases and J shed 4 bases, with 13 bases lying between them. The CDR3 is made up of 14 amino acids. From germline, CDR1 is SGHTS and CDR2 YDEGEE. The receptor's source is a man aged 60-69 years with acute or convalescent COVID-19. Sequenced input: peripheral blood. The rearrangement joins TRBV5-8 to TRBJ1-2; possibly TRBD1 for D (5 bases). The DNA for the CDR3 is TGTGCCAGCAGCTGGACAAGAACGACCTATGGCTACACCTTC. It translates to CASSWTRTTYGYTF.